Listed here are 3 T cell receptor beta chains from one sample, sequenced in a study of post-analysis software for immune sequencing data. Study-level results: When patients were compared with controls, about five TRBV segments were more frequent, TRBV5-6, TRBV5-1 and TRBV20-1 among them.

Unique-molecular-identifier-tagged TCR beta cDNA libraries were used. Each CDR3 protein is one row after TCRdb ran MiXCR on the PCR reads. In the table there are about 820,000 distinct CDR3 sequences, roughly 50% of which are singletons. No antigen is known for these receptors. The sequenced material came from blood. These receptors all come from a girl aged 5-17 years with multiple sclerosis.

This clonotype showed up just a few times. The chain has TRBV12-3 or TRBV12-4 and TRBJ1-2, with D maybe TRBD1 (5 bases). Trimming stripped 7 bases from V and 4 bases from J, with 13 bases between. The CDR3 has 13 amino acids. In DNA form, the CDR3 reads TGTGCCAGCAACCTAGGGACGACCTATGGCTACACCTTC. Translation: CASNLGTTYGYTF.

The V and J genes are TRBV7-9 and TRBJ2-1, with 9 bases lining up with TRBD2. Germline-derived CDR1 and CDR2 are SEHNR and FQNEAQ (reference sequence). V dropped 5 bases and J dropped 10; count of bases not matched to a gene: 12. The CDR3 runs to 15 residues. The CDR3 spells CASSADRASGTEQFF. Written as DNA, the CDR3 is TGTGCCAGCAGCGCCGACAGGGCTAGCGGGACAGAGCAGTTCTTC.

The chain has TRBV7-3 and TRBJ2-7; a weak D match, TRBD1 (6 bases). This CDR3 has 13 amino acids. The V end was cut by 5 bases, the J end by 5 bases, with 13 bases between. The germline gives CDR1 SGHTA, CDR2 FQGTGA. CDR3 DNA: TGTGCCAGCAGCCAAGGGGACATCCACGAGCAGTACTTC. It specifies CASSQGDIHEQYF. The full variable domain, in which reference TRBV7-3 and TRBJ2-7 provide the parts outside the CDR3, is GAGVSQTPSNKVTEKGKYVELRCDPISGHTALYWYRQSLGQGPEFLIYFQGTGAADDSGLPNDRFFAVRPEGSVSTLKIQRTERGDSAVYLCASSQGDIHEQYFGPGTRLTVT.